The source of this TCR beta chain is a study of blood T cell repertoires in COVID-19 (dated by TCRdb to 2019 to 2021). Study-level background: Collaborator samples came from the United States, Italy and Spain and covered acute and convalescent phases of COVID-19. The material from the prospective study consisted of cDNA or gDNA derived from T cells, B-cell-depleted T cells, or PBMCs. Subjects who had been exposed to COVID-19, were actively infected with it, or had recovered from it provided the deeply sampled blood TCRbeta repertoires that made up the dataset. The repertoires were released in a freely available public database intended as a resource for research on the immune response to SARS-CoV-2. The samples were drawn from two sources: the first 160 participants of the ongoing ImmuneRACE study, and 1,200 or so subjects contributed by 6 global collaborators. The sample metadata nearly always contained a de-identified subject ID, COVID-19 status, age in years and sex. Where HLA class I and class II types were available, the types were taken from metadata supplied by the sample provider, not from assay-based typing. Study-wide findings and limitations: The amount of clinical and demographic metadata varied by source and participant and was provided uncurated.

Enrolling through a virtual design, the prospective study's participants ranged in age from about 18 to 89 years and lived across 24 United States geographic areas. To assign participants to cohorts, the prospective study relied on clinical history that participants themselves reported in a screening survey and a study questionnaire. Mobile phlebotomists in the prospective study collected whole blood, serum and a nasopharyngeal or oropharyngeal swab from every participant. Additional blood draws and questionnaires over an approximately 2-month period could optionally be provided by prospective study participants. Blood samples from the prospective study were shipped frozen or at room temperature prior to DNA extraction. This clone was seen a handful of times. The antigen it binds to is not known. Base qualities are not provided; no much larger clone lies one nucleotide away. The germline V gene specifies LGHNA as CDR1 and YNFKEQ as CDR2. The CDR3 runs 15 residues from the cysteine to the phenylalanine. Only CDR3 DNA is held: 45 bases, read in frame from base 1. Trimmed from V: 1 base; trimmed from J: 0 bases; junction bases lacking a gene match: 2.

TCRbeta CDR3 regions were amplified from genomic DNA using the immunoSEQ Assay, a bias-controlled multiplex PCR. The authors' pipeline ran thus. Within the assay, amplification of reference gene primers was used to estimate how many nucleated cells each sample contained. Sequence reads were collapsed and filtered to measure the absolute abundance of every unique TCRbeta CDR3 rearrangement. For each sample, productive Simpson clonality was calculated as the square root of Simpson's diversity index over productive rearrangements. The immuneACCESS repertoire file appears here via TCRdb, limited to in-frame rearrangements. These files lack a portion of the clones; in checked studies, under half of the deficit traces to unresolved V genes, and the cause of the others is not known. V, J and clone size are taken as reported in that table, and D and trimming were inferred from the DNA itself. In this sample the table shows fewer than 500,000 clones, approximately 88% of which occur a single time. The ten largest clones capture more than 0.9% of the sample.

The origin of this receptor is a woman in her 30s with acute COVID-19. Recombination connected TRBV4-2 to TRBJ2-7, and 8 junction bases match TRBD2. The sample comprised PBMCs or T cells enriched from blood (not recorded which). Here the CDR3 is given as CASSQGAGASYEQYF. The nucleotide sequence reads TGTGCCAGCAGCCAAGGAGCGGGGGCCTCCTACGAGCAGTACTTC.